This T cell receptor beta chain was retrieved from a study of tumor and adjacent non-tumor tissue in lung cancer. Overall study: The cohort had about a dozen adenocarcinoma, a couple of squamous cell and 1 small cell patients. Approximately 4 million productive TCRbeta reads were obtained per sample on average. Aged roughly 30 to 76 years, patients included 10 men and about five women with stage I to III disease.

About this clonotype: This may arise from a read error, as a much more abundant clone is one base away.

No cell sorting was done before RNA was extracted from the tissue. Chemotherapy-naive patients with new lung cancer underwent thoracic surgery in China, August–November 2014. The library came from three nested PCR rounds adapted from ARM-PCR protocols. TCRdb reanalysed the multiplex PCR reads using MiXCR and keeps one entry per CDR3 protein. Here the sample spans roughly 200,000 distinct CDR3 sequences, 60% to 75% being singletons. The sequence derives from a man in his sixties with non-small cell lung cancer. Sequencing was performed on lung tumor tissue.

This chain's CDR3 is CASSFADVANTGELFF. The CDR3 DNA is TGTGCCAGCAGTTTCGCGGATGTCGCGAACACCGGGGAGCTGTTTTTT. The chain employs TRBV28 and TRBJ2-2; no definite D call. The V gene's germline CDR1 is MDHEN and CDR2 SYDVKM. This CDR3 has 16 amino acids. V was pared by 3 bases and J by 0 bases, with 11 bases between.